This TCR beta chain was observed in a study of PD-L1 blockade in urothelial cancer. Germline loops: CDR1 MGHRA, CDR2 YSYEKL. This CDR3 spans 14 amino acids. J was trimmed by 10 bases and V by 2 bases; bases with no gene match: 8. Data came from immunoSEQ multiplex PCR; TCRdb stores just in-frame clones and leaves some out. Of 90,000 to 120,000 clones detected, 91% appear once; the ten largest clones hold 0.75% to 0.95%. The J gene is TRBJ2-1, the V gene TRBV4-1; 7 nucleotides match TRBD2. Sequenced here: PBMCs, sampled around atezolizumab (anti-PD-L1) treatment. This receptor was taken from a woman older than 75 with urothelial cancer. The CDR3 DNA follows: TGCGCCAGCAGCCAACGCATGGGGGGAGGGGAGCAGTTCTTC. Encoded protein: CASSQRMGGGEQFF.